These 4 T cell receptor beta chains were sequenced from one sample in a study of T-cell reconstitution after alpha-beta-depleted transplantation in children. The TCRbeta library was prepared with unique molecular identifiers. TCRdb ran MiXCR on the PCR reads and lists one entry per CDR3 protein. The sample yields over 450,000 distinct CDR3 sequences, 10% seen once. Material: PBMCs, obtained before TCRalphabeta/CD19-depleted stem cell transplant. These receptors all come from a child aged 2 to 15 with inherited bone marrow failure, due to receive a stem cell transplant.

This clonotype was observed many times. The chain links TRBV7-9 to TRBJ2-7, with 8 bases lining up with TRBD2. Unmatched junction bases numbered 6, after V lost 4 bases and J lost 1 base. The CDR3 runs to 15 residues. Germline CDR1 and CDR2: SEHNR and FQNEAQ (reference sequence). In nucleotides, the CDR3 is TGTGCCAGCAGCTATAGCGGGGCTCTTTCCTACGAGCAGTACTTC. It encodes CASSYSGALSYEQYF.

This clonotype was observed at least ten times. The chain combines TRBV7-2 with TRBJ1-2, with D perhaps matching TRBD1 (5 bases). The CDR3 is made up of 14 amino acids. V lost 1 base and J lost 5, with 11 bases in between. CDR1 SGHTA and CDR2 FQGNSA come from the germline V gene. The CDR3 protein is CASSLVLGQYGYTF. In DNA form, the CDR3 reads TGTGCCAGCAGCTTAGTTTTGGGGCAGTATGGCTACACCTTC.

The sample holds many counts of this clonotype. The V call is TRBV20-1, the J call TRBJ1-5; D remains ambiguous. Germline V gene lookup returns CDR1 DFQATT and CDR2 SNEGSKA (reference sequence). V lost 6 bases and J lost 4, with 13 bases in between. This CDR3 is built from 13 residues. The CDR3, as DNA: TGCAGTGCCACCCAGGACGGAAATCAGCCCCAGCATTTT. Its translation is CSATQDGNQPQHF.

This clonotype was seen ten or more times. V usage is TRBV30 and J usage is TRBJ2-1; D remains ambiguous. The CDR3 covers 14 residues. Trimming took off 0 bases at V and 5 bases at J, with 11 bases between the two ends. The germline CDR1 and CDR2 sequences are GTSNPN and SVGIG (reference sequence). The CDR3 is CAWSVLSSDNEQFF. CDR3 bases: TGTGCCTGGAGTGTACTTTCTTCCGACAATGAGCAGTTCTTC. The whole variable domain, remainder taken from reference TRBV30 and TRBJ2-1, is SQTIHQWPATLVQPVGSPLSLECTVEGTSNPNLYWYRQAAGRGLQLLFYSVGIGQISSEVPQNLSASRPQDRQFILSSKKLLLSDSGFYLCAWSVLSSDNEQFFGPGTRLTVL.